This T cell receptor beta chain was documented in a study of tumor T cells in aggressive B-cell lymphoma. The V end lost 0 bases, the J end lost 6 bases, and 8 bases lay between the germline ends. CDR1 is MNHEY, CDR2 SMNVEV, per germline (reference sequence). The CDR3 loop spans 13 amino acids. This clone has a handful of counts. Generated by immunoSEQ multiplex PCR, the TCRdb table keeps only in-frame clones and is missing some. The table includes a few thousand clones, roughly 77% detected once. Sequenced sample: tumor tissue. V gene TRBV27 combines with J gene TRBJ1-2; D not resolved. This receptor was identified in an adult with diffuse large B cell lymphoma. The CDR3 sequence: CASSLSSVHGYTF. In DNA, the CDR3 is TGTGCCAGCAGTTTATCTTCAGTTCATGGCTACACCTTC.